A selection of T cell receptor beta chains follows, all from one sample in a study of T-cell memory formation after mild COVID-19. TCRdb reprocessed the 5' RACE reads with MiXCR, giving one entry per CDR3 protein. The repertoire holds over 500,000 distinct CDR3 sequences, with roughly a sixth as singletons. Sequencing was done on a sample of PBMCs or a T cell subset sorted from them (not recorded which). Receptor source: an adult woman who had mild COVID-19 (a few samples of this study predate the infection). Cell type and time point are not known. CDR3s include the opening cysteine and the closing phenylalanine or tryptophan. The D gene is left open where the match is weak. Clone size is stated in some rows and not others, as once, few, many or a class when expanded.

v_call	j_call	cdr3_length	d_call	clone_size	cdr3_aa	cdr3_nt
TRBV3-1	TRBJ1-5	15	TRBD1	few	CASSQMTGGVQPQHF	TGTGCCAGCAGCCAGATGACAGGGGGTGTTCAGCCCCAGCATTTT
TRBV10-3	TRBJ2-1	12	.	.	CAISASANEQFF	TGTGCCATCAGTGCAAGCGCGAATGAGCAGTTCTTC
TRBV6-6	TRBJ1-6	15	.	few	CASSLLVASFSPLHF	TGTGCCAGCAGCCTACTGGTGGCCTCATTCTCACCCCTCCACTTT
TRBV25-1	TRBJ1-2	16	.	few	CASITWGSGPRAGYTF	TGTGCCAGCATCACTTGGGGATCCGGGCCCAGGGCTGGCTACACCTTC
TRBV5-6	TRBJ2-7	18	.	.	CASSRGGAGRFIIDEQYF	TGTGCCAGCAGCCGAGGGGGGGCGGGCAGGTTTATCATCGACGAGCAGTACTTC
TRBV7-8	TRBJ2-5	16	.	.	CASSERAGDPQETQYF	TGTGCCAGCAGCGAACGGGCAGGGGACCCTCAAGAGACCCAGTACTTC
TRBV6-1	TRBJ1-1	14	.	.	CASSVWTANTEAFF	TGTGCCAGCAGTGTGTGGACAGCGAACACTGAAGCTTTCTTT
TRBV25-1	TRBJ2-3	13	.	.	CASSVWTTDTQYF	TGTGCCAGCAGTGTATGGACCACAGATACGCAGTATTTT
TRBV9	TRBJ2-1	12	.	once	CASGSGFGEQFF	TGTGCCAGCGGTAGCGGCTTTGGTGAGCAGTTCTTC
TRBV5-1	TRBJ1-2	12	.	.	CASGLGGSGYTF	TGCGCCAGCGGACTAGGGGGAAGTGGCTACACCTTC
TRBV4-1	TRBJ1-5	15	.	few	CASSQVQVGNQPQHF	TGCGCCAGCAGCCAAGTTCAGGTGGGCAATCAGCCCCAGCATTTT
TRBV27	TRBJ2-1	12	.	.	CASSIGGLEQFF	TGTGCCAGCAGTATTGGGGGCCTTGAGCAGTTCTTC
TRBV7-3	TRBJ2-7	13	.	.	CASSADNSYEQYF	TGTGCCAGCAGCGCGGACAACTCCTACGAGCAGTACTTC
TRBV9	TRBJ2-1	11	.	.	CASSSQNEQFF	TGTGCCAGCAGCTCCCAAAATGAGCAGTTCTTC
TRBV27	TRBJ2-1	15	TRBD2	few	CASTLGGNNYNEQFF	TGTGCCAGCACCCTGGGGGGGAACAACTACAATGAGCAGTTCTTC
TRBV3-1	TRBJ1-1	15	.	.	CASSQAGARNTEAFF	TGTGCCAGCAGCCAAGCGGGGGCTCGGAACACTGAAGCTTTCTTT
TRBV5-1	TRBJ1-2	15	TRBD1	few	CASSLNRGHNYGYTF	TGCGCCAGCAGCTTGAACAGGGGGCATAACTATGGCTACACCTTC
TRBV4-3	TRBJ2-7	14	TRBD1	few	CASSHQGATYEQYF	TGCGCCAGCAGCCATCAGGGGGCAACCTACGAGCAGTACTTC
TRBV6-5	TRBJ2-2	14	TRBD1	.	CASGYRGRTGELFF	TGTGCCAGCGGGTACAGGGGGCGAACCGGGGAGCTGTTTTTT
TRBV7-9	TRBJ2-7	13	TRBD2	few	CASVAGFAYEQYF	TGTGCCAGCGTAGCGGGCTTTGCTTACGAGCAGTACTTC
TRBV20-1	TRBJ1-1	13	.	.	CSASPRANTEAFF	TGCAGTGCTAGTCCCAGGGCGAACACTGAAGCTTTCTTT
TRBV20-1	TRBJ2-5	14	TRBD2	few	CSVMERELMETQYF	TGCAGTGTCATGGAGCGGGAGTTGATGGAGACCCAGTACTTC
TRBV4-3	TRBJ2-7	13	.	many	CASSQAPQNEQYF	TGCGCCAGCAGCCAAGCCCCACAGAACGAGCAGTACTTC
TRBV7-2	TRBJ2-5	12	.	few	CASSFSVETQYF	TGTGCCAGCAGCTTTTCCGTCGAGACCCAGTACTTC
TRBV15	TRBJ2-3	17	.	few	CATSRAGDEVSTDTQYF	TGTGCCACCAGCAGAGCCGGAGATGAGGTTAGCACAGATACGCAGTATTTT
TRBV20-1	TRBJ2-1	16	TRBD2	few	CSARDRLAGPRNEQFF	TGCAGTGCTAGAGACAGACTAGCGGGGCCGAGGAATGAGCAGTTCTTC
TRBV18	TRBJ2-5	14	.	.	CASSTTTREETQYF	TGTGCCAGCTCGACGACGACTAGGGAAGAGACCCAGTACTTC
TRBV3-1	TRBJ1-2	12	.	.	CASSSGDYGYTF	TGTGCCAGCAGTTCGGGCGATTATGGCTACACCTTC
TRBV7-2	TRBJ2-7	12	.	many	CASSLRTYEQYF	TGTGCCAGCAGCTTACGAACCTACGAGCAGTACTTC
TRBV19	TRBJ2-5	14	.	.	CASSMGGRRETQYF	TGTGCCAGTAGTATGGGGGGGCGCCGGGAGACCCAGTACTTC
TRBV5-1	TRBJ1-1	15	TRBD1	few	CASSSGTGTNTEAFF	TGCGCCAGCAGCTCCGGGACAGGGACGAACACTGAAGCTTTCTTT
TRBV20-1	TRBJ2-7	13	.	.	CSARKGSLYEQYF	TGCAGTGCTCGAAAGGGTTCCCTTTACGAGCAGTACTTC
TRBV2	TRBJ2-7	16	.	few	CASSGTRQESSYEQYF	TGTGCCAGCAGTGGGACCCGACAGGAGAGCTCCTACGAGCAGTACTTC
TRBV20-1	TRBJ1-2	14	TRBD1	few	CSAIRDRGNYGYTF	TGCAGTGCTATCCGGGACAGGGGAAACTATGGCTACACCTTC
TRBV11-2	TRBJ1-1	14	.	few	CASSTGNQNTEAFF	TGTGCCAGCAGCACAGGGAACCAGAACACTGAAGCTTTCTTT
TRBV7-9	TRBJ1-1	14	.	few	CASSPGGGATEAFF	TGTGCCAGCAGCCCCGGAGGAGGGGCCACTGAAGCTTTCTTT
TRBV5-1	TRBJ2-7	14	.	.	CASSLGQVSSEQYF	TGCGCCAGCAGCTTGGGACAGGTATCAAGCGAGCAGTACTTC
TRBV3-1	TRBJ1-5	15	.	.	CASSQAPYADQPQHF	TGTGCCAGCAGCCAAGCCCCTTACGCGGATCAGCCCCAGCATTTT
TRBV5-1	TRBJ2-3	17	.	few	CASSLDPGQRITDTQYF	TGCGCCAGCAGCCTCGATCCTGGACAGAGAATCACAGATACGCAGTATTTT
TRBV7-6	TRBJ1-1	16	.	.	CASSLGGKGMNTEAFF	TGTGCCAGCAGCTTAGGGGGGAAGGGGATGAACACTGAAGCTTTCTTT
TRBV7-7	TRBJ2-3	16	.	.	CASSLGLRVGTDTQYF	TGTGCCAGCAGCTTAGGGCTTCGGGTTGGCACAGATACGCAGTATTTT
TRBV19	TRBJ2-7	14	TRBD1	.	CASSARTGGYEQYF	TGTGCCAGTAGCGCTAGGACAGGGGGGTACGAGCAGTACTTC